One and the same sample provided the 6 T cell receptor beta chains below, sequenced in a study of identical twins. TCRdb re-called the 5' RACE reads through MiXCR, storing one row per CDR3 protein. The repertoire holds a few hundred thousand distinct CDR3 sequences, over 9.5% seen once, with 9% to 10% in the top ten. The material sequenced was memory T cells sorted from blood. The receptors come from a man over 45 in good health.

This clonotype was found many times. J is TRBJ1-1 and V is TRBV20-1; D unresolved. The germline V gene encodes CDR1 DFQATT and CDR2 SNEGSKA (reference sequence). The V gene lost 6 bases and the J gene lost 4 bases, with 18 bases spanning the gap. This CDR3 is 14 amino acids long. The CDR3 nucleotides are TGCAGTGCCCCTGGTCCTGGAACGACCACTGAAGCTTTCTTT. It encodes CSAPGPGTTTEAFF.

The CDR3 reads CASSLQAVAGNTIYF. The CDR3 DNA sequence: TGTGCCAGCAGCTTACAGGCGGTGGCAGGAAACACCATATATTTT. The chain joins TRBV7-9 to TRBJ1-3, with D unclear. The CDR3 length is 15 residues. Germline V gene data show CDR1 as SEHNR and CDR2 as FQNEAQ (reference sequence). The germline V and J ends were trimmed by 2 bases and 4 bases, with 12 bases remaining between them.

The chain recombines TRBV9 with TRBJ2-1; 8 nucleotides align to TRBD2. This CDR3 comprises 19 residues. Germline V gene data show CDR1 as SGDLS and CDR2 as YYNGEE. V was pared by 4 bases and J by 0 bases, with 15 bases of the junction left unmatched. The CDR3 DNA reads TGTGCCAGCAGCTTGACTAGCGCCCGGCCTTTAAGCTCCTACAATGAGCAGTTCTTC. As protein: CASSLTSARPLSSYNEQFF.

Points on this clonotype: A much larger clone differs by one base, so this may be a read error. V and J are TRBV20-1 and TRBJ1-1; the D gene is possibly TRBD1 (5 bases). CDR1 and CDR2 from the germline V gene are DFQATT and SNEGSKA (reference sequence). V was cut by 5 bases and J by 5 bases, with 18 bases left in between. The CDR3 loop spans 14 amino acids. For the CDR3, the DNA is TGCAGTGCTGCCTGGTTGCAGGGAGGAACTGAAGCTTTCTTT. Translating it yields CSAAWLQGGTEAFF.

This clonotype was found a few times. The CDR3 here is CASTLHSPSTEAFF. CDR3 sequence (DNA): TGTGCCAGCACCTTACATAGCCCGAGCACTGAAGCTTTCTTT. The chain combines TRBV3-1 with TRBJ1-1; D not certain. The CDR3 totals 14 residues. V was cut by 7 bases and J by 4 bases, with 16 bases left in between. In germline, CDR1 is LGHDT, CDR2 YNNKEL (reference sequence).

The chain is built from TRBV11-2 and TRBJ2-4; TRBD2 matches at 7 bases. Losses at the gene ends were 6 bases for V and 6 bases for J; bases not matched to a gene: 11. The germline V gene has CDR1 SGHAT and CDR2 FQNNGV. The CDR3 has 15 amino acids. The CDR3 coding sequence is TGTGCCAGCAGGCCAGCGGGGTCTGGTGGAAACATTCAGTACTTC. Translated, it gives CASRPAGSGGNIQYF. Drawing the rest from reference TRBV11-2 and TRBJ2-4, the complete variable domain is EAGVAQSPRYKIIEKRQSVAFWCNPISGHATLYWYQQILGQGPKLLIQFQNNGVVDDSQLPKDRFSAERLKGVDSTLKIQPAKLEDSAVYLCASRPAGSGGNIQYFGAGTRLSVL.